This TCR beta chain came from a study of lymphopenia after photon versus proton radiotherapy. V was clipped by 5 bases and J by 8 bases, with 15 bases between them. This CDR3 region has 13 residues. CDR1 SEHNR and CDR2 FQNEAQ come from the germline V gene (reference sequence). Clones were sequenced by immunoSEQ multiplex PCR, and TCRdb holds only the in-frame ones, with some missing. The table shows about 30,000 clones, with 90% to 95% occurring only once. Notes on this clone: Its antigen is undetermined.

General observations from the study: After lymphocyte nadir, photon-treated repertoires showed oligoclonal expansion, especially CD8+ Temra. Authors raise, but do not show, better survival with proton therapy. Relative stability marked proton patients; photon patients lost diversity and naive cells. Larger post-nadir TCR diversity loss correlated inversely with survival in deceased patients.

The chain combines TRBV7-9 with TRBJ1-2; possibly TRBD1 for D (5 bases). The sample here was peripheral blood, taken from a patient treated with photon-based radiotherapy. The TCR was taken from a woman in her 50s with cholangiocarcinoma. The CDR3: CASSPRAGGGYTF. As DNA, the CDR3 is TGTGCCAGCAGCCCCCGCGCGGGGGGGGGCTACACCTTC.